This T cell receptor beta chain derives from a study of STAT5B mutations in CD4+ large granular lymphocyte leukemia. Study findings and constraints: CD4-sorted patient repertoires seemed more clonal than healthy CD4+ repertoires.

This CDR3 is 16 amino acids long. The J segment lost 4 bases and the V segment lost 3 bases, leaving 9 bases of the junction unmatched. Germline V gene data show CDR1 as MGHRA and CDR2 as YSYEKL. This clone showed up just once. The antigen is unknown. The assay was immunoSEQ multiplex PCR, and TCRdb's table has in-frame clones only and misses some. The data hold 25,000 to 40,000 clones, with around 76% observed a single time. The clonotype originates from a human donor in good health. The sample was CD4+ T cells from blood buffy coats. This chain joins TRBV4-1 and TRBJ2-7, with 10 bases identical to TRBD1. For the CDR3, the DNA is TGCGCCAGCAGCCAGGCCTGGGACAGGGGAAATTACGAGCAGTACTTC. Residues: CASSQAWDRGNYEQYF.